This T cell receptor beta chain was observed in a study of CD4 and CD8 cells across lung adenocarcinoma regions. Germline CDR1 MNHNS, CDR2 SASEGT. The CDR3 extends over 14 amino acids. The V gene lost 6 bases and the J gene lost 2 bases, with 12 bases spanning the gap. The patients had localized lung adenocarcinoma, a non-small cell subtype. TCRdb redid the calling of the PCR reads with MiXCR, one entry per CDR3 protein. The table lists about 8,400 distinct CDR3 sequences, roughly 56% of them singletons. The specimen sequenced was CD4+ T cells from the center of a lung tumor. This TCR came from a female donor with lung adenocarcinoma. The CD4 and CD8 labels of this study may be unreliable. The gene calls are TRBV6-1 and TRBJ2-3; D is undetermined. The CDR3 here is CASRRMRFTDTQYF. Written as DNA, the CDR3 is TGTGCCAGCAGGCGGATGAGGTTCACAGATACGCAGTATTTT.